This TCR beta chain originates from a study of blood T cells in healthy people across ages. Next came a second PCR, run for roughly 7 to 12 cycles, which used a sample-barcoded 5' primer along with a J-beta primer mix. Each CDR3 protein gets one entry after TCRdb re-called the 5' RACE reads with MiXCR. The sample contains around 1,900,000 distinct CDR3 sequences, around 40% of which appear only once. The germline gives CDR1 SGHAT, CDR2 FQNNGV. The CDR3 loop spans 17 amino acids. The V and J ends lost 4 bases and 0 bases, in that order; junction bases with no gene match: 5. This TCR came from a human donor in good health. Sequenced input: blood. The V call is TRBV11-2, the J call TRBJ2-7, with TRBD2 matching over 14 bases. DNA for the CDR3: TGTGCCAGCAGCTCGGGACTAGCGGGGGCCCTCTCCTACGAGCAGTACTTC. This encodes CASSSGLAGALSYEQYF.